What follows are 23 T cell receptor beta chains derived from one specimen sequenced in a study of cytomegalovirus exposure and HLA in healthy donors. Researchers ran the PCR with 60 Vbeta and 13 Jbeta primers. TCRdb's copy holds only in-frame clones and misses some; the assay was immunoSEQ multiplex PCR. The sample includes hundreds of thousands of clones, about three quarters of them seen just once. Source material: PBMCs. Every receptor here comes from a woman aged 60 to 75 in good health and CMV-seropositive.

This clone showed up just a few times. The chain couples TRBV6-5 to TRBJ2-5; TRBD1 is a possible D gene (7 bases). This CDR3 has 16 amino acids. Trimming shortened V by 0 bases and J by 4 bases, and 15 bases separated the two germline ends. CDR1 and CDR2 (germline): MNHEY, SVGAGI. The DNA for the CDR3 is TGTGCCAGCAGTTACTCGGGGCAGGGGGGTGTAGAGACCCAGTACTTC. Translation gives CASSYSGQGGVETQYF.

This rearrangement joins TRBV7-6 to TRBJ2-1; a weak D match, TRBD2 (5 bases). V was cut by 3 bases and J by 4 bases, with 16 bases left in between. CDR3 length equals 16 residues. Germline lookup yields CDR1 SGHVS and CDR2 FNYEAQ. Here the CDR3 reads CASSFGVTLTYNEQFF. The CDR3, as DNA: TGTGCCAGCAGCTTCGGGGTAACCTTGACTTACAATGAGCAGTTCTTC.

The rearrangement uses TRBV4-1 and TRBJ2-5; 9 bases are a match to TRBD1. Germline CDR1 and CDR2: MGHRA and YSYEKL. Trimming cost V 1 base and J 5 bases; bases outside gene matches: 11. The CDR3 has 17 residues. This CDR3 is CASSQVPGQGGRETQYF. CDR3 nucleotide sequence: TGCGCCAGCAGCCAAGTCCCGGGACAGGGTGGTCGGGAGACCCAGTACTTC.

The V and J genes are TRBV2 and TRBJ2-5; TRBD1 might be the D (5 bases). The J call may be faulty, since TRBJ2-7 better matches the DNA end. Germline-derived CDR1 and CDR2 are SNHLY and FYNNEI. The CDR3 runs to 13 residues. Here the CDR3 reads CASNPGYSYEQYF. CDR3 in DNA: TGTGCCAGCAACCCAGGGTACTCCTACGAGCAGTACTTC.

This chain joins TRBV21-1 and TRBJ2-1; TRBD1 was called by the table and not checked on the DNA. TRBV21-1 is a recognized pseudogene. This CDR3 comprises 15 residues. CDR3 sequence (DNA): TGTGCCAGCAGCATTTCCGGGACATTTATGAATGAGCAGTTCTTC. It codes for CASSISGTFMNEQFF.

This clone was seen only a few times. The rearrangement links TRBV12-5 to TRBJ2-7, with TRBD1 identical over 7 bases. The CDR3 extends over 12 amino acids. Germline CDR1 is LGHNT and CDR2 is FRNRAP. With 6 bases clipped from V and 4 bases from J, the junction kept 3 bases outside the gene matches. This CDR3 reads CASGRQGYEQYF. In nucleotides, the CDR3 is TGTGCTAGTGGAAGACAGGGTTACGAGCAGTACTTC.

V gene TRBV30 combines with J gene TRBJ2-2; D is possibly TRBD2 (5 bases). In germline, CDR1 is GTSNPN, CDR2 SVGIG (reference sequence). This CDR3 region has 14 residues. Trimming stripped 1 base from V and 7 bases from J, with 13 bases between. The CDR3 region has the DNA TGTGCCTGGAGTGGCCGGACTTTCAGCGGGGAGCTGTTTTTT. The encoded protein is CAWSGRTFSGELFF.

V is TRBV27 and J is TRBJ1-2; 8 positions match TRBD1. CDR1 MNHEY and CDR2 SMNVEV come from the germline V gene (reference sequence). CDR3 length: 16 amino acids. With V trimmed by 1 base and J by 2 bases, 6 bases remained unmatched. In DNA form, the CDR3 reads TGTGCCAGCAGTTTATTTGGCCAGGGGGCCAACTATGGCTACACCTTC. Translating gives CASSLFGQGANYGYTF.

The chain combines TRBV9 with TRBJ1-1, with D possibly being TRBD1 (6 bases). CDR1 SGDLS and CDR2 YYNGEE come from the germline V gene. Trimming pared 0 bases from V and 0 bases from J, leaving 9 bases between. The CDR3 length is 15 residues. As DNA, the CDR3 is TGTGCCAGCAGCGTAGGGGGGGGCCTGAACACTGAAGCTTTCTTT. The encoded protein is CASSVGGGLNTEAFF.

V is TRBV15 and J is TRBJ2-7; 8 bases fit TRBD1. The V gene's germline CDR1 is LNHNV and CDR2 YYDKDF (reference sequence). CDR3 length: 16 amino acids. The ends lost 2 bases at V and 7 bases at J; junction bases unmatched: 13. In DNA form, the CDR3 reads TGTGCCACCAGCAGAACAAGGACAGGGTCCCTTTCTGAGCAGTACTTC. Translation gives CATSRTRTGSLSEQYF.

The rearrangement uses TRBV2 and TRBJ2-2; D not resolved. Looked up from germline, CDR1 is SNHLY and CDR2 is FYNNEI. Trimming stripped 1 base from V and 4 bases from J, with 7 bases between. The CDR3 sequence is 14 residues long. The CDR3 loop reads CASSEVQVTGELFF. CDR3 in DNA: TGTGCCAGCAGTGAAGTGCAGGTCACCGGGGAGCTGTTTTTT.

The chain is built from TRBV7-9 and TRBJ2-3; D is unclear. V dropped 3 bases and J dropped 2 bases, with 3 bases sitting between them. This CDR3 is 12 amino acids long. The germline gives CDR1 SEHNR, CDR2 FQNEAQ (reference sequence). Here the CDR3 reads CASSFITDTQYF. CDR3 coding DNA: TGTGCCAGCAGCTTTATCACAGATACGCAGTATTTT.

The chain couples TRBV5-1 to TRBJ1-5; D call uncertain. Germline V gene sequence: CDR1 SGHRS, CDR2 YFSETQ. The CDR3 is made up of 16 amino acids. Trimming removed 5 bases at V and 11 bases at J, with 26 bases between. In DNA form, the CDR3 reads TGCGCCAGCAGACCCGACCCCGACACATCCTACCAGGCCCAGCATTTT. Its protein is CASRPDPDTSYQAQHF.

In this sample, this clone turned up once. The V and J genes are TRBV29-1 and TRBJ1-2; D ambiguous. This CDR3 is built from 14 residues. CDR1 and CDR2 (germline): SQVTM, ANQGSEA. Trimming cost V 1 base and J 2 bases, with 11 bases left between them. Written as DNA, the CDR3 is TGCAGCGTTGAAGCCAGGCCGGGAAACTATGGCTACACCTTC. It yields the protein CSVEARPGNYGYTF. Using reference TRBV29-1 and TRBJ1-2 for the parts outside the CDR3, the full variable domain is SAVISQKPSRDICQRGTSLTIQCQVDSQVTMMFWYRQQPGQSLTLIATANQGSEATYESGFVIDKFPISRPNLTFSTLTVSNMSPEDSSIYLCSVEARPGNYGYTFGSGTRLTVV.

A note on this clone: One end of the junction varies from germline; a read error may be responsible. The chain is built from TRBV2 and TRBJ2-3, with 8 nucleotides matching TRBD2. Germline V gene data show CDR1 as SNHLY and CDR2 as FYNNEI. The CDR3 sequence is 15 residues long. The CDR3: CASRNQITPGTRKSF. CDR3 sequence (DNA): TGTGCCAGCAGAAACCAAATAACGCCCGGGACTAGGAAGAGTTTT. Combining the CDR3 with reference TRBV2 and TRBJ2-3 gives the whole variable domain EPEVTQTPSHQVTQMGQEVILRCVPISNHLYFYWYRQILGQKVEFLVSFYNNEISEKSEIFDDQFSVERPDGSNFTLKIRSTKLEDSAMYFCASRNQITPGTRKSFGPGTRLTVL.

This clone was counted a few times. This sequence joins TRBV7-3 and TRBJ2-7; 11 nucleotides align to TRBD1. This CDR3 contains 16 residues. V was clipped by 1 base and J by 2 bases; unmatched bases: 4. CDR1 and CDR2 (germline): SGHTA, FQGTGA. The CDR3 region has the DNA TGTGCCAGCAGCTTAAAGGACAGGGGGCGAGCCTACGAGCAGTACTTC. Translated: CASSLKDRGRAYEQYF.

The rearrangement links TRBV28 to TRBJ2-1, with 14 bases that match TRBD2. The CDR3 is 16 residues long. V lost 5 bases and J lost 4; bases outside the gene matches: 4. CDR1 and CDR2 (germline): MDHEN, SYDVKM. The CDR3 region has the DNA TGTGCCAGCAGTCGGACTAGCGGGGGGCAATACAATGAGCAGTTCTTC. This translates into CASSRTSGGQYNEQFF.

This clone was seen just once. The chain combines TRBV4-2 with TRBJ2-1; TRBD2 agrees at 7 bases. The CDR3 is made up of 15 amino acids. The germline V gene encodes CDR1 LGHNA and CDR2 YNFKEQ. Trimming cost V 0 bases and J 10 bases; bases outside gene matches: 9. The CDR3 loop reads CASSQDLAAAREQFF. CDR3 bases: TGTGCCAGCAGCCAAGATCTAGCGGCTGCTCGAGAGCAGTTCTTC.

The chain carries TRBV5-8 and TRBJ2-7; 7 bases are shared with TRBD2. Trimming at V came to 4 bases and at J to 4 bases, leaving 11 bases not matched to a gene. This CDR3 is 15 amino acids long. Germline loops: CDR1 SGHTS, CDR2 YDEGEE. The CDR3 DNA reads as TGTGCCAGCAGCCGAGGGTGGGCTAGCGGTTACGAGCAGTACTTC. It encodes CASSRGWASGYEQYF. Together with reference TRBV5-8 and TRBJ2-7, the CDR3 gives the full variable domain: EAGVTQSPTHLIKTRGQQATLRCSPISGHTSVYWYQQALGLGLQFLLWYDEGEERNRGNFPPRFSGRQFPNYSSELNVNALELEDSALYLCASSRGWASGYEQYFGPGTRLTVT.

The chain couples TRBV10-1 to TRBJ1-2; no clear D. Looked up from germline, CDR1 is WNHNN and CDR2 is SYGVQD (reference sequence). V was clipped by 4 bases and J by 8 bases, with 14 bases between them. The length of the CDR3 is 13 residues. The CDR3, as DNA: TGCGCCAGCAGTGCCGCCTCCACATACGGCTACACCTTC. This translates into CASSAASTYGYTF.

This clone was seen only a few times. The rearrangement links TRBV4-3 to TRBJ1-3; 8 bases line up with TRBD1. Looked up from germline, CDR1 is LGHNA and CDR2 is YSLEER. J gave up 0 bases and V 4 bases, and 5 bases lay outside the gene matches. This CDR3 is built from 16 residues. DNA for the CDR3: TGCGCCAGCAGCCCCGGGACAGGCCGCTCTGGAAACACCATATATTTT. Encoded protein: CASSPGTGRSGNTIYF.

The V call is TRBV4-2, the J call TRBJ1-4; D is uncertain. V was cut by 0 bases and J by 8 bases, with 16 bases left in between. Germline V CDR1 and CDR2: LGHNA, YNFKEQ. The CDR3 has 16 amino acids. The CDR3 loop is CASSQDYGEGREKLFF. The CDR3, as DNA: TGTGCCAGCAGCCAAGATTACGGGGAGGGTAGAGAAAAACTGTTTTTT.

V gene TRBV4-2 combines with J gene TRBJ2-3; D possibly corresponds to TRBD1 (5 bases). The CDR3 is 15 residues long. Germline V gene lookup returns CDR1 LGHNA and CDR2 YNFKEQ. The V end lost 0 bases, the J end lost 2 bases, and 9 bases lay between the germline ends. The CDR3 is CASSQDRQFTDTQYF. The CDR3, as DNA: TGTGCCAGCAGCCAAGATCGACAGTTCACAGATACGCAGTATTTT.